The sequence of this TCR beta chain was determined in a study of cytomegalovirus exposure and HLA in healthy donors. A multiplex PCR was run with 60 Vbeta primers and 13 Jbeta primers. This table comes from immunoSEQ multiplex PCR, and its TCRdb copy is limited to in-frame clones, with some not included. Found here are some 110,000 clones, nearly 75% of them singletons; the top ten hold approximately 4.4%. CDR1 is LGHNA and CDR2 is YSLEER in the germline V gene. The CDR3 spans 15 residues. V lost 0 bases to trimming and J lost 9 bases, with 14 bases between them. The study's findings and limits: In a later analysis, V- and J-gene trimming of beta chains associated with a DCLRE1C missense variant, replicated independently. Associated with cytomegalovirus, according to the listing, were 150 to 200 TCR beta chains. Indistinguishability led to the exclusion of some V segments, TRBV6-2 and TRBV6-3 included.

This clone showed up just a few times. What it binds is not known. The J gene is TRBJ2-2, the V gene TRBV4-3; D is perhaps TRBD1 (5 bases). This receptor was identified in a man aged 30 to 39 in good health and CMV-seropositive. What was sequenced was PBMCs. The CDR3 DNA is TGCGCCAGCAGCCAAGATAGTCGGACACCGCGGGAGCTGTTTTTT. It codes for CASSQDSRTPRELFF.